Below are 21 T cell receptor beta chains sequenced from a single sample in a study of T cell repertoires in cytomegalovirus infection. TCRdb recomputed calls from the reads with MiXCR, one row per CDR3 protein. The table records about 130,000 distinct CDR3 sequences, 7% to 9.5% of them present only once. The sequencing input was PBMCs. These receptors came from a human donor in good health (CMV status not recorded). Some clones in this sample may be carry-over from other donors' samples.

This clonotype has at least ten counts. The chain joins TRBV23-1 to TRBJ2-1; the D call may be TRBD1 or TRBD2 (6 bases each). TRBV23-1 belongs to the ORF category, with a function that is uncertain. V was shortened by 8 bases and J by 3 bases, with 17 bases between the two germline ends. This CDR3 is 15 amino acids long. The CDR3 region is CASCNRGPIYNEQFF. The CDR3 DNA follows: TGCGCCAGCTGCAATCGGGGGCCGATCTACAATGAGCAGTTCTTC.

This clonotype occurred many times. The chain uses TRBV6-1 and TRBJ2-3; unclear D gene. This CDR3 is built from 15 residues. CDR1 and CDR2 from the germline V gene are MNHNS and SASEGT. The V end lost 5 bases, the J end lost 0 bases, and 12 bases lay between the germline ends. CDR3 region: CASSKSSQSTDTQYF. CDR3 nucleotide sequence: TGTGCCAGCAGTAAATCGAGCCAAAGCACAGATACGCAGTATTTT.

This chain joins TRBV12-3 or TRBV12-4 and TRBJ2-2; D unclear. The CDR3 sequence is 13 residues long. V lost 1 base and J 6 bases, leaving 6 bases between the germline ends. DNA of the CDR3: TGTGCCAGCAGTTTAGTGGGTCCCGGGGAGCTGTTTTTT. It yields the protein CASSLVGPGELFF.

The gene calls are TRBV3-1 and TRBJ1-1; 11 bases line up with TRBD1. The V and J ends lost 4 bases and 4 bases, in that order; junction bases with no gene match: 5. The length of the CDR3 is 15 residues. Germline CDR1 and CDR2: LGHDT and YNNKEL (reference sequence). CDR3 sequence: CASSPRTGGVTEAFF. CDR3 DNA: TGTGCCAGCAGCCCTAGGACAGGGGGCGTCACTGAAGCTTTCTTT.

The CDR3 DNA reads as TGTGCCAGCCGCCGACCGGCGGGGGGCACAGATACGCAGTATTTT. Its protein is CASRRPAGGTDTQYF. The gene calls are TRBV7-2 and TRBJ2-3; 7 bases align to TRBD2. The CDR3 is 15 residues long. Germline lookup yields CDR1 SGHTA and CDR2 FQGNSA. The V segment lost 8 bases and the J segment 1 base; nucleotides outside the gene matches: 9.

The sample holds many counts of this clonotype. The chain carries TRBV7-2 and TRBJ2-2, with 10 bases identical to TRBD2. The CDR3 covers 20 residues. Germline values: CDR1 SGHTA, CDR2 FQGNSA. The ends lost 5 bases at V and 0 bases at J; junction bases unmatched: 15. The CDR3 loop is CASSRTPVTSGAANTGELFF. Written as DNA, the CDR3 is TGTGCCAGCAGCCGAACACCGGTCACTAGCGGGGCTGCGAACACCGGGGAGCTGTTTTTT.

The genes are TRBV20-1 and TRBJ2-1; 10 bases fit TRBD2. V lost 1 base and J lost 4; bases outside the gene matches: 7. CDR1 is DFQATT and CDR2 is SNEGSKA in the germline V gene (reference sequence). The CDR3 contains 16 residues. CDR3 bases: TGCAGTGCTAGAGCAAGCGGGGGGGCCGGATACAATGAGCAGTTCTTC. Encoded protein: CSARASGGAGYNEQFF.

The chain recombines TRBV2 with TRBJ2-7, with D possibly being TRBD1 or TRBD2 (5 bases each). V was trimmed by 7 bases and J by 0 bases, leaving 16 bases between them. The germline V gene encodes CDR1 SNHLY and CDR2 FYNNEI. This CDR3 comprises 15 residues. Here the CDR3 reads CASTPGTVSSYEQYF. CDR3 nucleotides: TGTGCCAGCACCCCCGGGACGGTAAGCTCCTACGAGCAGTACTTC. The full variable domain, its missing parts supplied by reference TRBV2 and TRBJ2-7, is EPEVTQTPSHQVTQMGQEVILRCVPISNHLYFYWYRQILGQKVEFLVSFYNNEISEKSEIFDDQFSVERPDGSNFTLKIRSTKLEDSAMYFCASTPGTVSSYEQYFGPGTRLTVT.

This clonotype has ten or more counts. The rearrangement joins TRBV18 to TRBJ1-1; D gene uncertain. With 2 bases removed from V and 11 bases from J, the gap between germline ends came to 12 bases. Germline loops: CDR1 KGHSH, CDR2 LQKENI. The CDR3 is made up of 12 amino acids. The CDR3 spells CASSPKEDGAFF. The CDR3 DNA follows: TGTGCCAGCTCACCAAAAGAGGATGGGGCTTTCTTT.

This clonotype was seen repeatedly, ten times or more. The rearrangement joins TRBV20-1 to TRBJ1-5; D not certain. V was cut by 0 bases and J by 1 base, with 7 bases left in between. CDR3 length: 14 residues. The germline V gene encodes CDR1 DFQATT and CDR2 SNEGSKA (reference sequence). The CDR3 loop is CSARDPGSNQPQHF. CDR3 sequence (DNA): TGCAGTGCTAGAGATCCCGGGAGCAATCAGCCCCAGCATTTT.

This clonotype has ten or more counts. The chain carries TRBV12-3 or TRBV12-4 and TRBJ1-1; perhaps TRBD1 as D (5 bases). This CDR3 comprises 15 residues. Trimming took off 6 bases at V and 5 bases at J, with 19 bases between the two ends. The CDR3 nucleotides read TGTGCCAGCAGCCCCCCAGGGACCGGGGTAACTGAAGCTTTCTTT. Translating it yields CASSPPGTGVTEAFF.

Ten or more counts support this clonotype. The V gene is TRBV30, the J gene TRBJ2-6; maybe TRBD1 (6 bases). Trimming pared 3 bases from V and 2 bases from J, leaving 11 bases between. This CDR3 is 15 amino acids long. Germline loops: CDR1 GTSNPN, CDR2 SVGIG (reference sequence). CDR3 residues: CAWSRQAPGANVLTF. The CDR3 nucleotides read TGTGCCTGGAGCCGACAGGCCCCTGGGGCCAACGTCCTGACTTTC. The full variable domain, its missing parts supplied by reference TRBV30 and TRBJ2-6, is SQTIHQWPATLVQPVGSPLSLECTVEGTSNPNLYWYRQAAGRGLQLLFYSVGIGQISSEVPQNLSASRPQDRQFILSSKKLLLSDSGFYLCAWSRQAPGANVLTFGAGSRLTVL.

This clonotype was seen many times. The chain carries TRBV27 and TRBJ2-7, with D possibly TRBD1 on 6 matching bases. The CDR3 is 15 amino acids. The germline CDR1 and CDR2 sequences are MNHEY and SMNVEV (reference sequence). Trimming stripped 5 bases from V and 2 bases from J, with 16 bases between. The CDR3 loop reads CASSLGTKGAYEQYF. The DNA for the CDR3 is TGTGCCAGCAGTCTCGGGACAAAGGGGGCCTACGAGCAGTACTTC.

This clonotype was picked up a small number of times. This chain uses TRBV18 with TRBJ2-3; D is uncertain. Looked up from germline, CDR1 is KGHSH and CDR2 is LQKENI. V lost 3 bases, J lost 4 bases, and 2 bases lay in between. The CDR3 loop spans 11 amino acids. CDR3 bases: TGTGCCAGCTCACCGGCAGATACGCAGTATTTT. Its translation is CASSPADTQYF.

The sample holds many counts of this clonotype. V usage is TRBV7-8 and J usage is TRBJ2-1; 14 bases line up with TRBD2. Germline trimming cut 4 bases from V and 0 bases from J; bases unmatched to any gene: 14. Germline V CDR1 and CDR2: SGHVS, FQNEAQ. The CDR3 runs to 21 residues. CDR3 nucleotide sequence: TGTGCCAGCAGCTCGCCGTGGACTAGCGGGGGGCTCCCGAGCTCCTACAATGAGCAGTTCTTC. Protein sequence: CASSSPWTSGGLPSSYNEQFF.

In this sample, this clonotype turned up many times. The CDR3 is CASSSGLTYNEQFF. CDR3 in DNA: TGTGCCAGCAGCTCGGGACTAACCTACAATGAGCAGTTCTTC. V is TRBV7-2 and J is TRBJ2-1; 7 bases fit TRBD2. The CDR3 has 14 amino acids. Germline V gene data show CDR1 as SGHTA and CDR2 as FQGNSA. With 4 bases clipped from V and 2 bases from J, the junction kept 2 bases outside the gene matches.

Details on this clonotype: A much larger clone differs from this one at a single base, so this may be a read error. The rearrangement uses TRBV28 and TRBJ1-2; a weak D match, TRBD1 (5 bases). Deletions cut 7 bases from V and 6 bases from J, with 21 bases between. The length of the CDR3 is 15 residues. The germline V gene has CDR1 MDHEN and CDR2 SYDVKM. The CDR3 here is CASTLAGTGNHGYTF. In DNA form, the CDR3 reads TGTGCCAGCACTCTCGCCGGGACGGGAAACCATGGCTACACCTTC.

This clonotype occurred many times. The chain couples TRBV29-1 to TRBJ1-2; no clear D gene. CDR1 SQVTM and CDR2 ANQGSEA come from the germline V gene. The germline V and J ends were trimmed by 4 bases and 7 bases, with 10 bases remaining between them. The CDR3 has 11 amino acids. CDR3 amino acids: CSVGMGTGYTF. In nucleotides, the CDR3 is TGCAGCGTTGGAATGGGAACTGGCTACACCTTC.

This clonotype was detected many times. This chain uses TRBV7-2 with TRBJ2-1; D not certain. This CDR3 comprises 13 residues. Trimming left V 2 bases short and J 5 bases short, with 7 bases between. Germline CDR1 reads SGHTA; CDR2 reads FQGNSA. The CDR3: CASSLSLNNEQFF. The CDR3 coding sequence is TGTGCCAGCAGCTTATCGCTTAACAATGAGCAGTTCTTC.

J is TRBJ2-5 and V is TRBV7-9; either TRBD1 or TRBD2 may supply D (6 bases each). The germline CDR1 and CDR2 sequences are SEHNR and FQNEAQ (reference sequence). The CDR3 has 16 amino acids. V lost 4 bases and J 5 bases, leaving 20 bases between the germline ends. CDR3 bases: TGTGCCAGCAGCTCCCGCTTTCGTCCGGGGGCTGAGACCCAGTACTTC. It encodes CASSSRFRPGAETQYF.

A few counts support this clonotype. The chain carries TRBV10-3 and TRBJ1-3; 10 bases are a match to TRBD1. Looked up from germline, CDR1 is ENHRY and CDR2 is SYGVKD. V was pared by 4 bases and J by 1 base, with 7 bases of the junction left unmatched. This CDR3 spans 17 amino acids. The CDR3 DNA reads as TGTGCCATCAGTGGTGGGGGACAGGGGAGATCTGGAAACACCATATATTTT. Protein product: CAISGGGQGRSGNTIYF.